The 10 T cell receptor beta chains reported below all come from one sample, sequenced in a study of T cell responses to AZD1222 COVID-19 vaccine. Clones were read by immunoSEQ multiplex PCR, and TCRdb kept only the in-frame ones, dropping some. The table includes over 150,000 clones, about 93% detected once. Sequences were derived from peripheral blood, sampled 28 days after the second dose of the MenACWY control vaccine. The receptors here all came from an adult who received the MenACWY meningococcal vaccine as a control.

The chain links TRBV6-5 to TRBJ1-3; 9 bases are a match to TRBD1. Germline V gives CDR1 MNHEY, CDR2 SVGAGI. CDR3 length: 14 residues. Unmatched junction bases numbered 6, after V lost 8 bases and J lost 4 bases. CDR3 sequence (DNA): TGTGCCAGCTCGACAGGGGGTTCGGGAAACACCATATATTTT. This gives the protein CASSTGGSGNTIYF.

The chain carries TRBV2 and TRBJ2-7; unclear D gene. Germline V CDR1 and CDR2: SNHLY, FYNNEI. Trimming shortened V by 6 bases and J by 1 base, and 7 bases separated the two germline ends. The CDR3 length is 12 residues. CDR3 in DNA: TGTGCCAGCAGGATGACGTCCTACGAGCAGTACTTC. Its protein product is CASRMTSYEQYF.

This sequence joins TRBV9 and TRBJ2-7; weak D call: TRBD2 (6 bases). V lost 3 bases to trimming and J lost 0 bases, with 13 bases between them. CDR1 and CDR2 (germline): SGDLS, YYNGEE. CDR3 length: 15 residues. CDR3 loop: CASSAGTRSSYEQYF. CDR3 coding DNA: TGTGCCAGCAGCGCCGGGACTCGGAGCTCCTACGAGCAGTACTTC.

This sequence joins TRBV5-4 and TRBJ1-2; D unresolved. CDR3 length equals 14 residues. CDR1 is SGHNT and CDR2 is YYREEE in the germline V gene (reference sequence). V was shortened by 5 bases and J by 0 bases, with 11 bases between the two germline ends. The CDR3 DNA is TGTGCCAGCAGTCCCGGAAGTACTAACTATGGCTACACCTTC. Protein: CASSPGSTNYGYTF.

This chain uses TRBV6-5 with TRBJ2-3; a weak D match, TRBD2 (6 bases). CDR1 and CDR2 (germline): MNHEY, SVGAGI. The CDR3 contains 16 residues. Trimming left V 0 bases short and J 0 bases short, with 10 bases between. CDR3 DNA sequence: TGTGCCAGCAGTTACTCGGCGGGGTCTAGCACAGATACGCAGTATTTT. Its translation is CASSYSAGSSTDTQYF.

The V call is TRBV29-1, the J call TRBJ2-1; D perhaps matches TRBD1 (5 bases). V dropped 8 bases and J dropped 6 bases, with 20 bases sitting between them. The CDR3 covers 14 residues. Germline lookup yields CDR1 SQVTM and CDR2 ANQGSEA. The CDR3 sequence is CSSTGRAQSNEQFF. CDR3 nucleotide sequence: TGCAGCTCAACCGGCAGGGCCCAAAGCAATGAGCAGTTCTTC.

This rearrangement joins TRBV5-1 to TRBJ1-4; D perhaps matches TRBD1 (5 bases). CDR1 SGHRS and CDR2 YFSETQ come from the germline V gene. This CDR3 is built from 14 residues. V was trimmed by 1 base and J by 8 bases, leaving 12 bases between them. The CDR3 is CASSLSQGEEKLFF. CDR3 coding DNA: TGCGCCAGCAGCTTGTCTCAGGGAGAAGAAAAACTGTTTTTT.

The chain uses TRBV11-1 and TRBJ1-1; TRBD1 aligns across 7 bases. J was trimmed by 5 bases and V by 1 base; bases with no gene match: 10. This CDR3 has 16 amino acids. CDR1 SGHAT and CDR2 FQDESV come from the germline V gene (reference sequence). The CDR3 sequence is CASSLGLRGRRTEAFF. The CDR3 coding sequence is TGTGCCAGCAGCTTAGGCCTCAGGGGGAGGAGGACTGAAGCTTTCTTT.

V and J are TRBV4-2 and TRBJ1-4; 10 bases are a match to TRBD1. Germline V gene data show CDR1 as LGHNA and CDR2 as YNFKEQ. This CDR3 region has 15 residues. The V segment lost 1 base and the J segment 8 bases; nucleotides outside the gene matches: 4. The CDR3 loop reads CASSQAGTGVEKLFF. The CDR3 DNA follows: TGTGCCAGCAGCCAAGCCGGGACAGGGGTCGAAAAACTGTTTTTT.

The chain is built from TRBV2 and TRBJ1-2; no firm D call. Per germline, CDR1 SNHLY and CDR2 FYNNEI. There are 14 residues in the CDR3. Trimming pared 6 bases from V and 8 bases from J, leaving 19 bases between. CDR3 DNA sequence: TGTGCCAGCAGCGAGACGGTTTCCCTGGGGGGCTACACCTTC. It yields the protein CASSETVSLGGYTF.